The entry that follows covers one T cell receptor (beta chain) sequence. Antigen specificity is unknown. The data belong to a study of response to subunit inactivated influenza vaccine. The CDR3 loop spans 11 amino acids. The germline V gene encodes CDR1 MNHEY and CDR2 SVGAGI. TCRdb called the RT-PCR reads again in MiXCR, with one record for every CDR3 protein. The data show roughly 710,000 distinct CDR3 sequences, around 15% seen once. General study findings and limits: Authors suggested each seasonal flu vaccination may recruit only limited numbers of new T cells.

Sequencing was performed on PBMCs from blood, taken 14 to 15 days before vaccination. The chain is built from TRBV6-5 and TRBJ2-7; 12 bases line up with TRBD1. The receptor comes from a man between 45 and 60 years old who received an inactivated influenza vaccine. The CDR3 is CARDRGPEQYF. For the CDR3, the DNA is TGTGCACGGGACAGGGGGCCCGAGCAGTACTTC.